This TCR beta chain comes out of a study of identifying expanded T cells in peripheral blood. Overall study results and limits: Technical replicates showed about 1.1 changed clones; approximately 2 weeks 15 to 20; four weeks 19. Variance in clone template counts between approximately 2-week samples significantly increased with total template count across all healthy donors.

Data came from immunoSEQ multiplex PCR; TCRdb stores just in-frame clones and leaves some out. In the table there are about 50,000 clones, approximately 80% of which are singletons. Details on this clone: Its antigen is still unknown.

V lost 6 bases, J lost 5 bases, and 19 bases lay in between. The germline CDR1 and CDR2 sequences are SNHLY and FYNNEI. The CDR3 runs 15 residues. Source material: blood. The chain uses TRBV2 and TRBJ1-2; D is undetermined. The source of this sequence is a person aged 18 to 75 in good health. The CDR3 sequence: CASRADRGVGYGYTF. The CDR3 coding sequence is TGTGCCAGCAGGGCCGACCGGGGAGTGGGGTATGGCTACACCTTC.